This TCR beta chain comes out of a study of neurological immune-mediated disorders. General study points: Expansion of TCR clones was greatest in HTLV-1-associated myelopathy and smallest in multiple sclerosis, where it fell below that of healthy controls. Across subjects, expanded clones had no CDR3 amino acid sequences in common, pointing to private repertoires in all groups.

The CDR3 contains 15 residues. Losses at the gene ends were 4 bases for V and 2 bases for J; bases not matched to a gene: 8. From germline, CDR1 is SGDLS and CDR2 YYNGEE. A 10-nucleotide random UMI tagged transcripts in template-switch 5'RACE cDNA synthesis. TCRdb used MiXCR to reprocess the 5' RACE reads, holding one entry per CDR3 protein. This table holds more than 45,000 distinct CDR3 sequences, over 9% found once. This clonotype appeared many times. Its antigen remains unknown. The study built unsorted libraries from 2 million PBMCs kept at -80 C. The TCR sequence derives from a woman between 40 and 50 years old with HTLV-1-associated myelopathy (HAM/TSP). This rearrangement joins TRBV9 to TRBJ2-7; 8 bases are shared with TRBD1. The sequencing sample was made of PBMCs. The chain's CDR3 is CASSPRTGKTYEQYF. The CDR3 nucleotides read TGTGCCAGCAGCCCCCGGACAGGGAAAACCTACGAGCAGTACTTC.